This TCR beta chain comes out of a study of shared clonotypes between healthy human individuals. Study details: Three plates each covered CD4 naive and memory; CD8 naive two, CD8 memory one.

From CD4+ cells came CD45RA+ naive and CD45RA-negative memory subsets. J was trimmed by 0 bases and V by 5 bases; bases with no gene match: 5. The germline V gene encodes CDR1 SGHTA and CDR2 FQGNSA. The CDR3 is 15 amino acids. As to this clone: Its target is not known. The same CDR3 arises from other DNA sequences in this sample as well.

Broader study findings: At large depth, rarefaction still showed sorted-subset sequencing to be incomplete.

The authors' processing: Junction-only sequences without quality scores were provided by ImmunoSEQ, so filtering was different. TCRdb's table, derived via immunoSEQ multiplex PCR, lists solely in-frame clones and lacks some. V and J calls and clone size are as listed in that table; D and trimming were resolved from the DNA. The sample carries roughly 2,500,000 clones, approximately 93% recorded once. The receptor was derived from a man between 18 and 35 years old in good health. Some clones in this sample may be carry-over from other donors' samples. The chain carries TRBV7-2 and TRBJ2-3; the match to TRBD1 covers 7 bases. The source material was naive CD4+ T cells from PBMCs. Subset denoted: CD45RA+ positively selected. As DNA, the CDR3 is TGTGCCAGCAGCCTACAGGGGAGTAGCACAGATACGCAGTATTTT. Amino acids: CASSLQGSSTDTQYF. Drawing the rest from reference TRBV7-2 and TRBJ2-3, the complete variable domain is GAGVSQSPSNKVTEKGKDVELRCDPISGHTALYWYRQSLGQGLEFLIYFQGNSAPDKSGLPSDRFSAERTGGSVSTLTIQRTQQEDSAVYLCASSLQGSSTDTQYFGPGTRLTVL.